This entry lists 29 T cell receptor beta chains sequenced from one sample in a study of Ad26.COV2.S vaccination and SARS-CoV-2 variants. This table comes from immunoSEQ multiplex PCR, and its TCRdb copy is limited to in-frame clones, with some not included. The table lists 300,000 to 400,000 clones, 80% to 90% of them singletons, with approximately 11% in the top ten. Specified treatment: roughly 19 received Ad26.COV2.S at low or high dose, single or two shots; about 5 received placebo; per-sample allocation not given. Day 63 after the first vaccine or placebo injection was the time point for sampling. The input for sequencing was peripheral blood, taken in a trial of Ad26.COV2.S vaccine versus placebo. These receptors all come from a person between 18 and 65 years old who received the Ad26.COV2.S COVID-19 vaccine or a placebo.

The chain combines TRBV28 with TRBJ2-7; D not resolved. CDR1 MDHEN and CDR2 SYDVKM come from the germline V gene. Deletions cut 5 bases from V and 1 base from J, with 12 bases between. CDR3 length equals 14 residues. CDR3 region: CASSPPPNSYEQYF. The CDR3 nucleotides read TGTGCCAGCAGTCCCCCCCCTAATTCCTACGAGCAGTACTTC.

The count of this clone is one. The chain employs TRBV28 and TRBJ1-5; 7 bases fit TRBD1. After removal of 6 bases from V and 4 bases from J, the junction contained 12 bases not matched to a gene. CDR3 length: 16 amino acids. The V gene's germline CDR1 is MDHEN and CDR2 SYDVKM. Here the CDR3 reads CASSLHGTARNQPQHF. CDR3 coding DNA: TGTGCCAGCAGCCTCCACGGGACAGCCCGGAATCAGCCCCAGCATTTT.

This chain links TRBV7-2 with TRBJ2-3; D unclear. The CDR3 totals 16 residues. The germline V and J ends were trimmed by 7 bases and 2 bases, with 19 bases remaining between them. Germline CDR1 is SGHTA and CDR2 is FQGNSA. DNA of the CDR3: TGTGCCAGCACCCTACCCTCCGGGTTGAACACAGATACGCAGTATTTT. Its protein is CASTLPSGLNTDTQYF.

This chain connects TRBV28 to TRBJ2-7; no clear D gene. V lost 5 bases and J lost 2, with 16 bases in between. The V gene's germline CDR1 is MDHEN and CDR2 SYDVKM. The CDR3 has 15 residues. The CDR3 loop is CASSPPEARTYEQYF. Here the CDR3 DNA reads TGTGCCAGCAGTCCCCCCGAAGCCAGGACCTACGAGCAGTACTTC.

This CDR3 reads CASSLYPGGADTQYF. For the CDR3, the DNA is TGTGCCAGCAGCTTATACCCAGGGGGGGCAGATACGCAGTATTTT. The chain joins TRBV7-3 to TRBJ2-3; D may correspond to TRBD1 or TRBD2 (7 bases each). The CDR3 totals 15 residues. V was trimmed by 2 bases and J by 4 bases, leaving 13 bases between them. The germline CDR1 and CDR2 sequences are SGHTA and FQGTGA.

The J gene is TRBJ1-2, the V gene TRBV18, with D perhaps matching TRBD1 (6 bases). The CDR3 has 16 residues. The V end lost 8 bases, the J end lost 3 bases, and 22 bases lay between the germline ends. Germline V gives CDR1 KGHSH, CDR2 LQKENI. The CDR3 DNA follows: TGTGCCAGCACAGCCCCCAGGGGCGTCGGTGACTATGGCTACACCTTC. It is translated as CASTAPRGVGDYGYTF.

The chain uses TRBV7-3 and TRBJ2-1; TRBD1 aligns across 8 bases. V shed 5 bases and J 10 bases; nucleotides not matched to a gene: 10. Germline values: CDR1 SGHTA, CDR2 FQGTGA. The CDR3 length is 14 residues. The CDR3 is CASSPQPGQGEQFF. Here the CDR3 DNA reads TGTGCCAGCAGCCCCCAGCCAGGACAGGGCGAGCAGTTCTTC.

The gene calls are TRBV4-1 and TRBJ1-3; 7 bases line up with TRBD1. V shed 4 bases, J shed 2 bases, and the junction held 5 bases outside the gene matches. The CDR3 spans 15 residues. Germline loops: CDR1 MGHRA, CDR2 YSYEKL. The CDR3 DNA reads TGCGCCAGCAGCCCTCCCGGGACAGCTGGAAACACCATATATTTT. Residues: CASSPPGTAGNTIYF.

The rearrangement joins TRBV6-1 to TRBJ1-6; D not resolved. Per germline, CDR1 MNHNS and CDR2 SASEGT. The V and J ends lost 1 base and 6 bases respectively, with 10 bases between them. The CDR3 is 15 residues long. As DNA, the CDR3 is TGTGCCAGCAGTGAAGGTGGAAGGACTAATTCACCCCTCCACTTT. Residues: CASSEGGRTNSPLHF.

The rearrangement joins TRBV6-1 to TRBJ2-5; 10 bases are a match to TRBD2. From germline, CDR1 is MNHNS and CDR2 SASEGT. The CDR3 runs to 14 residues. Trimming took 4 bases from V and 4 from J; bases not matched to a gene: 3. CDR3 loop: CASSGAGGRETQYF. The DNA of the CDR3 is TGTGCCAGCAGTGGAGCGGGGGGGCGAGAGACCCAGTACTTC.

The gene calls are TRBV6-2 or TRBV6-3 and TRBJ1-1; possibly TRBD1 for D (5 bases). Germline assignment: CDR1 MNHEY and CDR2 SVGEGT. The ends were cut back, 6 bases at V and 5 bases at J, with 16 bases in the middle. CDR3 size: 14 residues. The CDR3 here is CASSLSGQRTEAFF. CDR3 sequence (DNA): TGTGCCAGCAGCCTTTCGGGGCAAAGGACTGAAGCTTTCTTT.

The gene calls are TRBV5-4 and TRBJ2-1, with 7 bases aligning to TRBD2. CDR3 size: 12 residues. Germline V gene sequence: CDR1 SGHNT, CDR2 YYREEE (reference sequence). V gave up 4 bases and J gave up 10 bases; unmatched junction bases: 5. The CDR3 region is CASSPGGGEQFF. In nucleotides, the CDR3 is TGTGCCAGCAGCCCGGGGGGTGGCGAGCAGTTCTTC.

V gene TRBV3-1 (or the pseudogene TRBV3-2) combines with J gene TRBJ2-7; the match to TRBD2 covers 7 bases. In germline, CDR1 is LGHDT, CDR2 YNNKEL (reference sequence). The junction had 9 bases not matched to a gene; V was cut back by 0 bases and J by 7 bases. The CDR3 consists of 15 residues. The CDR3 DNA sequence: TGTGCCAGCAGCCAAGATCTGCGGGAGACTAGGGAGCAGTACTTC. Translating it yields CASSQDLRETREQYF.

The chain links TRBV14 to TRBJ1-1, with unresolved D. This CDR3 region has 14 residues. The germline gives CDR1 SGHDN, CDR2 FVKESK. The V end was cut by 4 bases, the J end by 10 bases, with 19 bases between. CDR3 in DNA: TGTGCCAGCAGCCCCAGAGTCAATCCCAAGAGAGCTTTCTTT. Translated: CASSPRVNPKRAFF.

The CDR3 sequence: CASSLPRLAGEGGQFF. CDR3 sequence (DNA): TGTGCCAGCAGTTTACCCCGACTAGCGGGTGAAGGAGGACAGTTCTTC. The rearrangement links TRBV28 to TRBJ2-1; TRBD2 aligns across 10 bases. Germline values: CDR1 MDHEN, CDR2 SYDVKM. CDR3 length: 16 residues. Trimming cost V 2 bases and J 13 bases; bases outside gene matches: 14.

The chain uses TRBV4-2 and TRBJ2-7; tentatively, D is TRBD1 (6 bases). The CDR3 has 17 amino acids. The V gene's germline CDR1 is LGHNA and CDR2 YNFKEQ. V shed 1 base and J shed 4 bases, with 20 bases lying between them. The CDR3 protein is CASSQGAGRGGEYEQYF. The CDR3 nucleotides read TGTGCCAGCAGCCAAGGTGCCGGAAGAGGGGGAGAATACGAGCAGTACTTC.

The chain has TRBV21-1 and TRBJ2-1. TRBV21-1 has pseudogene status. There are 10 residues in the CDR3. As DNA, the CDR3 is TGTGCCAGCAGGGTGAATGAGCAGTTCTTC. This codes for CASRVNEQFF.

This chain links TRBV29-1 with TRBJ2-7; 7 nucleotides align to TRBD2. CDR3 length: 11 residues. The junction had 5 bases not matched to a gene; V was cut back by 8 bases and J by 4 bases. The germline gives CDR1 SQVTM, CDR2 ANQGSEA. The CDR3 region is CSTGEGYEQYF. Here the CDR3 DNA reads TGCAGCACCGGGGAGGGGTACGAGCAGTACTTC.

The chain is built from TRBV4-2 and TRBJ2-1; the match to TRBD2 covers 7 bases. Unmatched junction bases numbered 14, after V lost 4 bases and J lost 8 bases. The CDR3 extends over 16 amino acids. The germline V gene has CDR1 LGHNA and CDR2 YNFKEQ. The CDR3 loop reads CASSPLGGEPVDEQFF. CDR3 DNA sequence: TGTGCCAGCAGCCCCCTGGGGGGGGAGCCAGTCGATGAGCAGTTCTTC.

This chain joins TRBV14 and TRBJ2-1; the match to TRBD2 covers 9 bases. This CDR3 has 13 amino acids. V was clipped by 6 bases and J by 7 bases; unmatched bases: 4. The germline CDR1 and CDR2 sequences are SGHDN and FVKESK. The DNA of the CDR3 is TGTGCCAGCAGGGCTAGCGGGACGAATGAGCAGTTCTTC. This gives the protein CASRASGTNEQFF.

The rearrangement uses TRBV4-1 and TRBJ1-1; tentative D call: TRBD1 (6 bases). CDR1 is MGHRA, CDR2 YSYEKL, per germline. The CDR3 runs to 13 residues. V was shortened by 5 bases and J by 6 bases, with 13 bases between the two germline ends. This CDR3 reads CASSFERGAEAFF. The CDR3 coding sequence is TGCGCCAGCAGCTTCGAAAGGGGGGCTGAAGCTTTCTTT.

The V call is TRBV7-2, the J call TRBJ2-3; 8 nucleotides line up with TRBD2. Germline lookup yields CDR1 SGHTA and CDR2 FQGNSA. CDR3 size: 18 residues. J was trimmed by 4 bases and V by 4 bases; bases with no gene match: 16. CDR3 residues: CASSYLGPREGEADTQYF. The CDR3, as DNA: TGTGCCAGCAGCTATTTAGGTCCCCGGGAGGGGGAGGCAGATACGCAGTATTTT. The full variable domain, in which reference TRBV7-2 and TRBJ2-3 provide the parts outside the CDR3, is GAGVSQSPSNKVTEKGKDVELRCDPISGHTALYWYRQSLGQGLEFLIYFQGNSAPDKSGLPSDRFSAERTGGSVSTLTIQRTQQEDSAVYLCASSYLGPREGEADTQYFGPGTRLTVL.

This chain joins TRBV28 and TRBJ1-3; 7 bases map to TRBD1. In germline, CDR1 is MDHEN, CDR2 SYDVKM. The trim removed 6 bases at V and 0 bases at J, leaving 11 bases unmatched. This CDR3 comprises 17 residues. CDR3 sequence (DNA): TGTGCCAGCAGCCCTCCCCCCAACAGGGGCTCTGGAAACACCATATATTTT. Protein sequence: CASSPPPNRGSGNTIYF.

The chain carries TRBV6-5 and TRBJ2-2, with TRBD1 matching over 8 bases. Trimming cost V 6 bases and J 4 bases; bases outside gene matches: 7. The CDR3 spans 15 residues. Germline V gene sequence: CDR1 MNHEY, CDR2 SVGAGI. The CDR3: CASSRRTGTTGELFF. CDR3 DNA sequence: TGTGCCAGCAGCCGTAGGACAGGGACCACCGGGGAGCTGTTTTTT.

The rearrangement links TRBV19 to TRBJ1-5, with 7 bases fitting TRBD1. The CDR3 loop spans 14 amino acids. V was pared by 4 bases and J by 7 bases, with 7 bases of the junction left unmatched. Germline CDR1 is LNHDA and CDR2 is SQIVND (reference sequence). CDR3 nucleotide sequence: TGTGCCAGTAGTACCCACGGGACAGCCCAGCCCCAGCATTTT. The encoded protein is CASSTHGTAQPQHF.

The chain couples TRBV18 to TRBJ2-3; D is unresolved. The ends were cut back, 0 bases at V and 10 bases at J, with 17 bases in the middle. This CDR3 has 15 amino acids. CDR1 and CDR2 from the germline V gene are KGHSH and LQKENI. The CDR3, as DNA: TGTGCCAGCTCACCACCCCAGAACCTCCCTCGGGCGCAGTATTTT. Translated, it gives CASSPPQNLPRAQYF.

The genes are TRBV29-1 and TRBJ2-7; D gene ambiguous. Trimming stripped 7 bases from V and 6 bases from J, with 7 bases between. This CDR3 contains 9 residues. CDR1 SQVTM and CDR2 ANQGSEA come from the germline V gene. CDR3: CSALCEQYF. The CDR3 DNA follows: TGCAGCGCCCTGTGCGAGCAGTACTTC.

CDR3 bases: TGTGCCAGCAGTTTAAGCCTCGGGACAGGTACTAACTATGGCTACACCTTC. Translating it yields CASSLSLGTGTNYGYTF. The chain has TRBV27 and TRBJ1-2, with 8 positions matching TRBD1. Losses at the gene ends were 2 bases for V and 0 bases for J; bases not matched to a gene: 8. Looked up from germline, CDR1 is MNHEY and CDR2 is SMNVEV (reference sequence). This CDR3 is 17 amino acids long.

V and J are TRBV6-5 and TRBJ2-7; tentatively, D is TRBD2 (5 bases). The CDR3 loop spans 14 amino acids. Trimming cost V 7 bases and J 1 base, with 14 bases left between them. Germline CDR1 is MNHEY and CDR2 is SVGAGI. The CDR3 DNA sequence: TGTGCCAGCATTACTCCGGGGTATTCCTACGAGCAGTACTTC. Residues: CASITPGYSYEQYF.